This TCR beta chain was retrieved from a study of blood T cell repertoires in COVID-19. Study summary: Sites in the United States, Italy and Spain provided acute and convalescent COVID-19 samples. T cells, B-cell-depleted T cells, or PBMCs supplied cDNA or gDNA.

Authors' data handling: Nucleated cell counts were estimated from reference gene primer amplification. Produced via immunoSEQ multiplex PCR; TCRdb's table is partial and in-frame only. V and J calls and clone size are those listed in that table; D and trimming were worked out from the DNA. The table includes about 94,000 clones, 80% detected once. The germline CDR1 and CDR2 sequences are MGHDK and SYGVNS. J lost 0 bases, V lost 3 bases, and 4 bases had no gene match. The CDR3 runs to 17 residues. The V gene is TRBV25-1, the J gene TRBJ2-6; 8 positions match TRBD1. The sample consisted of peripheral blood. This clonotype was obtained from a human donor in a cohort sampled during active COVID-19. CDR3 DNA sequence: TGTGCCAGCAGTGATTTCACAGGGGGCTCTGGGGCCAACGTCCTGACTTTC. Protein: CASSDFTGGSGANVLTF.